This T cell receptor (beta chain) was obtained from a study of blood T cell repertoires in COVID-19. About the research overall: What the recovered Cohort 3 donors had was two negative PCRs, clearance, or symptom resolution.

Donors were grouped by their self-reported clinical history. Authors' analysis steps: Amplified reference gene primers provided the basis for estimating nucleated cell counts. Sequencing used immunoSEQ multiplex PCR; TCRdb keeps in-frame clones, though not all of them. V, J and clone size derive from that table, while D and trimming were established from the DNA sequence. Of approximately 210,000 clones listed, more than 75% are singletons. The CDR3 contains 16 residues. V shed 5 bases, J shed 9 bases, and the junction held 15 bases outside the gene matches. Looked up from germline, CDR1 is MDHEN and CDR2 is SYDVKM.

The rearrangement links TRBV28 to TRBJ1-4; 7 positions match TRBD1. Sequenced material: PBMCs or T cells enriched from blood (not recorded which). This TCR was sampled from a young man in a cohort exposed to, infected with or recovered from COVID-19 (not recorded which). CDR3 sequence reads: CASSPSWGDRGKKLFF. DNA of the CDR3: TGTGCCAGCAGTCCATCGTGGGGGGACAGAGGGAAAAAACTGTTTTTT.